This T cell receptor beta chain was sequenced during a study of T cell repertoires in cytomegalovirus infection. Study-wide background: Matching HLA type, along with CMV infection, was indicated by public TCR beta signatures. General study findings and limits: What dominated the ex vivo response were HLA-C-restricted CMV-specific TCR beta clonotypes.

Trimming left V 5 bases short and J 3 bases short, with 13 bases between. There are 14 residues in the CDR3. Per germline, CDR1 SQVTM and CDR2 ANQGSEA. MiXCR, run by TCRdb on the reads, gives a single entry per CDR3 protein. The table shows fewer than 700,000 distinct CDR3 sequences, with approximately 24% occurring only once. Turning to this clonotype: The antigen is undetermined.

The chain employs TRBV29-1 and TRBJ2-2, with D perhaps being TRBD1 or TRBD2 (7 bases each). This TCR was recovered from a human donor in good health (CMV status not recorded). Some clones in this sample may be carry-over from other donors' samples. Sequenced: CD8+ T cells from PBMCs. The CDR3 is CSVQQGRDTGELFF. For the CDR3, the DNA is TGCAGCGTTCAACAGGGGAGGGACACCGGGGAGCTGTTTTTT.